The rows below give T cell receptor beta chains drawn from one sample of a study of T-cell memory formation after mild COVID-19. TCRdb reprocessed the 5' RACE reads via MiXCR and lists one record per CDR3 protein. Of 200,000 to 250,000 distinct CDR3 sequences listed, 15% to 17% are singletons. The specimen sequenced was PBMCs or a T cell subset sorted from them (not recorded which). The receptors here all came from an adult woman who had mild COVID-19 (a few samples of this study predate the infection). Cell type and time point are not known. Each CDR3 is given with its conserved first and last residue. The D gene is left open where the match is weak. Not every row has a clone size; where given, it reads once, few, many or a size class.

clone_size,j_call,v_call,d_call,cdr3_nt,cdr3_aa
few,TRBJ1-1,TRBV7-9,.,TGTGCCAGCAGCACCTTAGACGGCACTGAAGCTTTCTTT,CASSTLDGTEAFF
.,TRBJ2-1,TRBV11-2,TRBD2,TGTGCCAGCAGCGAACTAGCGGGAGCCCTCAATGAGCAGTTCTTC,CASSELAGALNEQFF
.,TRBJ2-7,TRBV7-6,TRBD2,TGTGCCAGCAGCTTAGGGGGAGGGCAGGGTAAAGGATACGAGCAGTACTTC,CASSLGGGQGKGYEQYF
.,TRBJ2-3,TRBV4-3,.,TGCGCCAGCAGCCCTTCCCCCCCGGGGACCAGCACAGATACGCAGTATTTT,CASSPSPPGTSTDTQYF
.,TRBJ2-3,TRBV25-1,.,TGTGCCAGCAGTGAATGGGAGCTCGGGACACACACGGATACGCAGTATTTT,CASSEWELGTHTDTQYF
.,TRBJ1-2,TRBV19,.,TGTGCCAGTAGTCCCATGCTGGGAAGGGCATCTTGGGATGGCTACACCTTC,CASSPMLGRASWDGYTF
once,TRBJ2-1,TRBV5-1,TRBD2,TGCGCCAGCAGCTCCCTAGCGGGAGGGCCGGGCAATGAGCAGTTCTTC,CASSSLAGGPGNEQFF
.,TRBJ2-7,TRBV27,.,TGTGCCAGCAGTTCCCTTCGTCAGGGCCTCTCCTACGAGCAGTACTTC,CASSSLRQGLSYEQYF
few,TRBJ2-3,TRBV29-1,TRBD2,TGCAGCGTTGAACGGGAGGGGACAGATACGCAGTATTTT,CSVEREGTDTQYF
few,TRBJ1-5,TRBV20-1,.,TGCAGTGCTAGAGATTCACCGAACCAGGGGAATCAGCCCCAGCATTTT,CSARDSPNQGNQPQHF
many,TRBJ1-1,TRBV6-6,TRBD1,TGTGCCAGCAGTGGACAGGGTGCGAACACTGAAGCTTTCTTT,CASSGQGANTEAFF
.,TRBJ1-4,TRBV9,.,TGTGCCAGCAGCGTAGGACAGATAGATGAAAAACTGTTTTTT,CASSVGQIDEKLFF
few,TRBJ2-7,TRBV19,.,TGTGCCAGTAGTATAGCTCCAGCCTACGAGCAGTACTTC,CASSIAPAYEQYF
.,TRBJ2-7,TRBV18,TRBD1,TGTGCCAGCTCCGAGACAGGGGGCTTGGCCGAGCAGTACTTC,CASSETGGLAEQYF
few,TRBJ1-2,TRBV29-1,TRBD1,TGCAGCGTGCAGACAGGGGGTAGCTATGGCTACACCTTC,CSVQTGGSYGYTF
.,TRBJ1-2,TRBV5-4,.,TGTGCCAGCAGACCGGACAGCACCAACTATGGCTACACCTTC,CASRPDSTNYGYTF
.,TRBJ2-2,TRBV5-1,.,TGCGCCAGCAGCTTGGAGGGGACGACGCCCGGGGAGCTGTTTTTT,CASSLEGTTPGELFF
.,TRBJ2-1,TRBV20-1,TRBD2,TGCAGTGCTAGAAGGCGGGGGGGCCGCGACAATGAGCAGTTCTTC,CSARRRGGRDNEQFF
few,TRBJ1-3,TRBV9,TRBD1,TGTGCCAGCAGCTCACAGGGGGCGTCTGGAAACACCATATATTTT,CASSSQGASGNTIYF
few,TRBJ2-7,TRBV12-3/TRBV12-4,TRBD1,TGTGCCAGCAGCCCACTCAGGGGGTCCTACGAGCAGTACTTC,CASSPLRGSYEQYF
few,TRBJ1-2,TRBV6-1,TRBD1,TGTGCCAGCACAGGGACAGAAAGACTTACTAACTATGGCTACACCTTC,CASTGTERLTNYGYTF
many,TRBJ1-3,TRBV7-9,.,TGTGCCAGCAGCGAAAAAAGACGGGTCTCTGGAAACACCATATATTTT,CASSEKRRVSGNTIYF
few,TRBJ2-2,TRBV6-5,.,TGTGCCAGCAGGGGTGGCACCGGGGAGCTGTTTTTT,CASRGGTGELFF
many,TRBJ1-5,TRBV12-3/TRBV12-4,TRBD1,TGTGCCAGCAGCCCCGGGACAGGAGGCAATCAGCCCCAGCATTTT,CASSPGTGGNQPQHF
many,TRBJ2-7,TRBV18,.,TGTGCCAGCTCACTCCAACAAGAATACGAGCAGTACTTC,CASSLQQEYEQYF
.,TRBJ2-2,TRBV24-1,.,TGTGCCACCAGTTTTTCCGGGACAACGAACACCGGGGAGCTGTTTTTT,CATSFSGTTNTGELFF
.,TRBJ2-7,TRBV5-4,.,TGTGCCAGCAGCCGTCACGGAGGGGCAGGTTACGAGCAGTACTTC,CASSRHGGAGYEQYF
few,TRBJ1-3,TRBV25-1,.,TGTGCCAGCAGTGCGACCGTAACTGGAAACACCATATATTTT,CASSATVTGNTIYF